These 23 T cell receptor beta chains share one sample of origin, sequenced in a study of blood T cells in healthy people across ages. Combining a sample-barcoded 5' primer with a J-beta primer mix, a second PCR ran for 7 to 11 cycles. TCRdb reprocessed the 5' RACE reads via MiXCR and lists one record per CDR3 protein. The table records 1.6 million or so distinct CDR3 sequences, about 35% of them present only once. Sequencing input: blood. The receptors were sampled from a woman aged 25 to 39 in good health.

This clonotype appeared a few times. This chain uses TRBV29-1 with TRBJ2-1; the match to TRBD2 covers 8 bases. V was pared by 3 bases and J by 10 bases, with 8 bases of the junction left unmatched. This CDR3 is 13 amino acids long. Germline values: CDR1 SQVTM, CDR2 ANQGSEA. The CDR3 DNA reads TGCAGCGTTGACCGGAGACTAGCGATGGAGCAGTTCTTC. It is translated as CSVDRRLAMEQFF.

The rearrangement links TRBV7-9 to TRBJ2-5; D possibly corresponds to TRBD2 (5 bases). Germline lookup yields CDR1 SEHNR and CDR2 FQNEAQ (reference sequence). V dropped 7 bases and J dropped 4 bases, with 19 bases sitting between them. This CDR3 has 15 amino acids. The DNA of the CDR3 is TGTGCCAGCACCCCGAGGAGATTCGAGGGAGAGACCCAGTACTTC. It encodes CASTPRRFEGETQYF.

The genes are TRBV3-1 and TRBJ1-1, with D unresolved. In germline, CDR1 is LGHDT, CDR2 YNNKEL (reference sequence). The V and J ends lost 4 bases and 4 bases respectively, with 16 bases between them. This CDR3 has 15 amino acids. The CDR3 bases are TGTGCCAGCAGCCCCAGGCTTACACTCGGCACTGAAGCTTTCTTT. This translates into CASSPRLTLGTEAFF.

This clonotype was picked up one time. The chain's CDR3 is CSVRGGDTEAFF. For the CDR3, the DNA is TGCAGCGTTCGGGGCGGGGACACTGAAGCTTTCTTT. This chain uses TRBV29-1 with TRBJ1-1, with a possible D match to TRBD1 (5 bases). Germline CDR1 SQVTM, CDR2 ANQGSEA. Trimming shortened V by 5 bases and J by 3 bases, and 10 bases separated the two germline ends. The CDR3 has 12 residues.

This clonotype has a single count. Here the CDR3 reads CSAPYAGTSVGEQFF. The CDR3 bases are TGCAGTGCTCCCTATGCGGGGACCTCCGTGGGTGAGCAGTTCTTC. The J gene is TRBJ2-1, the V gene TRBV20-1; D perhaps matches TRBD2 (6 bases). This CDR3 spans 15 amino acids. V gave up 5 bases and J gave up 9 bases, with 23 bases separating them. Germline V gene sequence: CDR1 DFQATT, CDR2 SNEGSKA (reference sequence).

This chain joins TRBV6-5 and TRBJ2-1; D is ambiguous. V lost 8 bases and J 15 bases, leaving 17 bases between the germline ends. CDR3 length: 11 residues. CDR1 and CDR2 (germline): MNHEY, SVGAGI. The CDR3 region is CASGSITPRFF. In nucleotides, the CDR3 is TGTGCCAGCGGTTCCATAACACCTCGGTTCTTC.

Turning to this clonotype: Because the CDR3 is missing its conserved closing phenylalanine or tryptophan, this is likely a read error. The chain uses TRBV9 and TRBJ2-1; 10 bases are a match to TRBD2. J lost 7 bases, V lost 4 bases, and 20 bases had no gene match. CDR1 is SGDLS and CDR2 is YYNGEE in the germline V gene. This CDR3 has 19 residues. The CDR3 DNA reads TGTGCCAGCAGCCCCCCCGTCGCGGGTCTAGCGGGAGCTGGGAATGAGCAGTTCTGC. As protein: CASSPPVAGLAGAGNEQFC.

CDR3: CACGLNTEAFF. The CDR3, as DNA: TGTGCCTGCGGGCTGAACACTGAAGCTTTCTTT. The J gene is TRBJ1-1, the V gene TRBV30; D unresolved. There are 11 residues in the CDR3. V lost 6 bases, J lost 0 bases, and 5 bases lay in between. Looked up from germline, CDR1 is GTSNPN and CDR2 is SVGIG (reference sequence).

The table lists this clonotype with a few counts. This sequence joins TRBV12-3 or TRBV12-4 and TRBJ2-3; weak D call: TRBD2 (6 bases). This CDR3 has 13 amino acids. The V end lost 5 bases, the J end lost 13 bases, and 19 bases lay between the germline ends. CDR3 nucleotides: TGTGCCAGCAGTCCCGGGACTCCCGGATCAGAGTATTTT. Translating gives CASSPGTPGSEYF.

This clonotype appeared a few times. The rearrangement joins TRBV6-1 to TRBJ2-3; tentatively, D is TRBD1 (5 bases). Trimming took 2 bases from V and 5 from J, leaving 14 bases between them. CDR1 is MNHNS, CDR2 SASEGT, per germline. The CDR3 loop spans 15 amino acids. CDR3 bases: TGTGCCAGCAGTGAATGGGGCGGACGCGAAGATACGCAGTATTTT. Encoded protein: CASSEWGGREDTQYF.

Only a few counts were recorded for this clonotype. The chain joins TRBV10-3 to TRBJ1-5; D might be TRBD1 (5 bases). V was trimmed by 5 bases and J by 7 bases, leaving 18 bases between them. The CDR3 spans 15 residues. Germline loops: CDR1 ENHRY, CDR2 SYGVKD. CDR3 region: CAISFGQGIGQPQHF. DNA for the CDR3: TGTGCCATCAGTTTCGGTCAGGGCATTGGGCAGCCCCAGCATTTT.

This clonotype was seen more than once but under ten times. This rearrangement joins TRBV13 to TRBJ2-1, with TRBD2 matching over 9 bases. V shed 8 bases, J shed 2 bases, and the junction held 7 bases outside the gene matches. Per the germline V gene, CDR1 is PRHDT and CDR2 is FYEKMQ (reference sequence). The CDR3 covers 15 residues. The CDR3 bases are TGTGCCAGCGGGGGAGGGACTAGCCCCTACAATGAGCAGTTCTTC. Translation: CASGGGTSPYNEQFF. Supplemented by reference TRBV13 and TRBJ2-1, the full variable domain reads AAGVIQSPRHLIKEKRETATLKCYPIPRHDTVYWYQQGPGQDPQFLISFYEKMQSDKGSIPDRFSAQQFSDYHSELNMSSLELGDSALYFCASGGGTSPYNEQFFGPGTRLTVL.

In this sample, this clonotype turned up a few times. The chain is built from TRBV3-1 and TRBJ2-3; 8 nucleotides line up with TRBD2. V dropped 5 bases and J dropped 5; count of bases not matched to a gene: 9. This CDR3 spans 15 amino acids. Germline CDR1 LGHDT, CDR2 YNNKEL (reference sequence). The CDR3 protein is CASSISGAPEDTQYF. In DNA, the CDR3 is TGTGCCAGCAGCATTAGCGGGGCGCCGGAAGATACGCAGTATTTT.

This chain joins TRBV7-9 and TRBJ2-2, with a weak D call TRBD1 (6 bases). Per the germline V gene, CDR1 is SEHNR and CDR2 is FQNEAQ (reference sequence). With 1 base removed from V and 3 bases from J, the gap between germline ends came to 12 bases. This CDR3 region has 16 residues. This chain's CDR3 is CASSLGLKGDTGELFF. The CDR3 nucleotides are TGTGCCAGCAGCTTAGGACTTAAGGGGGACACCGGGGAGCTGTTTTTT.

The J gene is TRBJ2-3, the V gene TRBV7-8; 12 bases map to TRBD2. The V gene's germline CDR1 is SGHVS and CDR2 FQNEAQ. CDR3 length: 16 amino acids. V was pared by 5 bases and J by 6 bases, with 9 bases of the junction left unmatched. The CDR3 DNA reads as TGTGCCAGCAGCCTCCGACTAGCGGGGGCTCCCGATACGCAGTATTTT. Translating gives CASSLRLAGAPDTQYF.

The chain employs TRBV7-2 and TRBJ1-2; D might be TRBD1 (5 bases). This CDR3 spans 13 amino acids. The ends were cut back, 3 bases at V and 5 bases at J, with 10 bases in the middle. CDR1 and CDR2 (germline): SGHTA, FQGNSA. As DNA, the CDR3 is TGTGCCAGCAGCTTCGCAGGGCAGTATGGCTACACCTTC. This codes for CASSFAGQYGYTF.

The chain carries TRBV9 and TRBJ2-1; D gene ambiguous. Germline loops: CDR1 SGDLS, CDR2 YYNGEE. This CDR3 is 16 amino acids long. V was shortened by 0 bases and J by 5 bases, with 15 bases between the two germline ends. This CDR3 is CASSVDPPPGNNEQFF. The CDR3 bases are TGTGCCAGCAGCGTAGACCCTCCCCCTGGGAACAATGAGCAGTTCTTC.

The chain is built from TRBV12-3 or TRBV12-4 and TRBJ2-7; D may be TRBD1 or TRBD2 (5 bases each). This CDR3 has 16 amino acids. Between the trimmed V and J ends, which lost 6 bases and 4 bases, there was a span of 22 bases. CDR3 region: CASSSGYRGSGYEQYF. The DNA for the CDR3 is TGTGCCAGCAGCTCCGGGTACAGAGGGTCAGGGTACGAGCAGTACTTC.

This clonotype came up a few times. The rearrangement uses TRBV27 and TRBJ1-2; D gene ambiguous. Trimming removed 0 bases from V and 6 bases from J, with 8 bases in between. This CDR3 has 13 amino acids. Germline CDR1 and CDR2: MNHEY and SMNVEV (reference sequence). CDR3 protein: CASSLSGLDGYTF. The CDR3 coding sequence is TGTGCCAGCAGTTTATCAGGGTTGGATGGCTACACCTTC.

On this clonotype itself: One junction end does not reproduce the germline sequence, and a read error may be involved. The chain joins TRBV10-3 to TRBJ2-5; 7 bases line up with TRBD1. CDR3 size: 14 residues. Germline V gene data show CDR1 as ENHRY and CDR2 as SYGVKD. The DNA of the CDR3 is TGTGCCATCAGTGAAGGGACAGACCAAGAGACCCAGCACTTC. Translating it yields CAISEGTDQETQHF.

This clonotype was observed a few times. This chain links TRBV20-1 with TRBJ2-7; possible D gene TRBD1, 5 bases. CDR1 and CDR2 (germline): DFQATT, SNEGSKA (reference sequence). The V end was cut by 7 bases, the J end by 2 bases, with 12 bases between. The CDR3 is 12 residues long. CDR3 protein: CSVWGETYEQYF. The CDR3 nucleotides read TGCAGTGTGTGGGGCGAAACCTACGAGCAGTACTTC.

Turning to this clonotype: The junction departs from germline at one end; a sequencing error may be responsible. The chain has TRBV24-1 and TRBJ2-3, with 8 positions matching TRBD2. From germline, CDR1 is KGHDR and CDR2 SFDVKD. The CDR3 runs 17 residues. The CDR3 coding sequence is TGTGCCATCAGTGGGCCCGCGGGGGGCTCTAGCACAGATACGCAGTATTTT. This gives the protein CAISGPAGGSSTDTQYF.

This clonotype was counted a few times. CDR3 in DNA: TGCAGTGCTGCCCCTCAAGGGAGCTACGAGCAGTACTTC. This encodes CSAAPQGSYEQYF. This chain connects TRBV20-1 to TRBJ2-7, with D perhaps matching TRBD2 (5 bases). V gave up 5 bases and J gave up 3 bases, with 14 bases separating them. The CDR3 runs to 13 residues. The germline V gene encodes CDR1 DFQATT and CDR2 SNEGSKA (reference sequence).